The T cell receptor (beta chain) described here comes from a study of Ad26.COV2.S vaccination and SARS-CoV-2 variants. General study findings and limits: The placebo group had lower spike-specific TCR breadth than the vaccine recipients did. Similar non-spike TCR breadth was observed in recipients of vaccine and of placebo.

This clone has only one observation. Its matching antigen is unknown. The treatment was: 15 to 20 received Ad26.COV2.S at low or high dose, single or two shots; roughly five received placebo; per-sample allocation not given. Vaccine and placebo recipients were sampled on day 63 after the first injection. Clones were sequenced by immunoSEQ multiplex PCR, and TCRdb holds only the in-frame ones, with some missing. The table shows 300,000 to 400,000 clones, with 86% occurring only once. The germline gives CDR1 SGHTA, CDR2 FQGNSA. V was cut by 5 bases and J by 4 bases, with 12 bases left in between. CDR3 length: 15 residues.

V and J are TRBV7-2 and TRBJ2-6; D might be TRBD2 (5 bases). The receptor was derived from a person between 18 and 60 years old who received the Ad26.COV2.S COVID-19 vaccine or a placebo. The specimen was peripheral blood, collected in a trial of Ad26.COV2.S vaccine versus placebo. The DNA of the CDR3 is TGTGCCAGCAGCCCCGGGATCCTGGGGGCCAACGTCCTGACTTTC. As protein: CASSPGILGANVLTF.